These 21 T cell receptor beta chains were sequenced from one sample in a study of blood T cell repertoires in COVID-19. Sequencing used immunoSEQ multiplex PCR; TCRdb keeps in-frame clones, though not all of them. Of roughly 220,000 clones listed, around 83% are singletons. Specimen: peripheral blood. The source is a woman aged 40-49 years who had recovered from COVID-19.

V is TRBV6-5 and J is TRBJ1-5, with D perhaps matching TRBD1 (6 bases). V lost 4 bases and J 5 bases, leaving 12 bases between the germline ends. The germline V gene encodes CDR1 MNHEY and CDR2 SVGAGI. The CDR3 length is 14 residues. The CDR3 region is CASSSGEMYQPQHF. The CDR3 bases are TGTGCCAGCAGTTCAGGGGAAATGTATCAGCCCCAGCATTTT.

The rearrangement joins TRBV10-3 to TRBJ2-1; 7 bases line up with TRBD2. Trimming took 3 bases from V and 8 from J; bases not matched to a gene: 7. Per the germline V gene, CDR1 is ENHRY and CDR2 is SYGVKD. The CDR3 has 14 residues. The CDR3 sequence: CAISETGTMDEQFF. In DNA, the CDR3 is TGTGCCATCAGTGAAACCGGGACTATGGATGAGCAGTTCTTC.

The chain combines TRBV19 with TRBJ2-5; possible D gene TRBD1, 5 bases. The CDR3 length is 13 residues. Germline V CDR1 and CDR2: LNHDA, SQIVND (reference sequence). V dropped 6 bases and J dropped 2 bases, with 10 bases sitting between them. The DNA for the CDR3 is TGTGCCAGTAGCTTAGGGGAACAAGAGACCCAGTACTTC. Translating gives CASSLGEQETQYF.

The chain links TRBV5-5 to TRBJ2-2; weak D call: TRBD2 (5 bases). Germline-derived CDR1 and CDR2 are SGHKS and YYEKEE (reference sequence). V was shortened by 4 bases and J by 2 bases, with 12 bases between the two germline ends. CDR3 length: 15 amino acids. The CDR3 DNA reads TGTGCCAGCAGCGTAACTCCGGGAAACACCGGGGAGCTGTTTTTT. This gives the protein CASSVTPGNTGELFF.

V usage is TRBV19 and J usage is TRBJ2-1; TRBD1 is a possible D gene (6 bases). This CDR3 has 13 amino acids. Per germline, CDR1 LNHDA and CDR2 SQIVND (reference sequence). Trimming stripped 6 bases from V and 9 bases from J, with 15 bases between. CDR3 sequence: CASRPRQETEQFF. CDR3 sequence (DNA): TGTGCCAGTAGGCCGCGACAGGAAACTGAGCAGTTCTTC.

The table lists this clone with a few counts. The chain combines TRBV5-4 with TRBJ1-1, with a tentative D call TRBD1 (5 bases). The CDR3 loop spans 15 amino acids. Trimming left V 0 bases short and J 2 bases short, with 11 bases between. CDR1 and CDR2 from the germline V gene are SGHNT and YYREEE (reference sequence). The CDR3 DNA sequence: TGTGCCAGCAGCTTGGCGTTAGGGGTCAACACTGAAGCTTTCTTT. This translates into CASSLALGVNTEAFF.

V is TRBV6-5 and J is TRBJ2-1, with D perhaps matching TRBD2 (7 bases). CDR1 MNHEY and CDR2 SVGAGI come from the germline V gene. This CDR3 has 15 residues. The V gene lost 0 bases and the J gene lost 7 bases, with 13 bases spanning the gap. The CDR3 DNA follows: TGTGCCAGCAGTTACTCGGGGGGGGGCCAGAATGAGCAGTTCTTC. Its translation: CASSYSGGGQNEQFF.

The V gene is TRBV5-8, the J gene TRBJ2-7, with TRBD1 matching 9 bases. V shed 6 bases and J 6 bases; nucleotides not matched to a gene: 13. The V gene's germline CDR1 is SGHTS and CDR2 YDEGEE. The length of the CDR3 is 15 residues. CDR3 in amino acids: CASNFGTGKLSEQYF. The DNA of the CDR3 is TGTGCCAGCAACTTCGGGACAGGGAAGCTGTCCGAGCAGTACTTC. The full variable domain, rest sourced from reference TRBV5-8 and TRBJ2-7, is EAGVTQSPTHLIKTRGQQATLRCSPISGHTSVYWYQQALGLGLQFLLWYDEGEERNRGNFPPRFSGRQFPNYSSELNVNALELEDSALYLCASNFGTGKLSEQYFGPGTRLTVT.

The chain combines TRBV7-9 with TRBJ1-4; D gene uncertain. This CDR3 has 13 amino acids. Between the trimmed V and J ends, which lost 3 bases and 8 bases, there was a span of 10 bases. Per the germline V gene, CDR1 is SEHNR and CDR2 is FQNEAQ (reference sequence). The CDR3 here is CASSLAGWEKLFF. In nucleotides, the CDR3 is TGTGCCAGCAGCTTGGCGGGATGGGAAAAACTGTTTTTT.

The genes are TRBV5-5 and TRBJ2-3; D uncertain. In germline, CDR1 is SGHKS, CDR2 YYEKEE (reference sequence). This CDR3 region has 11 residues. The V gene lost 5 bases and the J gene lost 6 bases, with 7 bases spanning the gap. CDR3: CASSWHDTQYF. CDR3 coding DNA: TGTGCCAGCAGTTGGCACGATACGCAGTATTTT.

The CDR3 protein is CASSKGGDARRPQHF. The CDR3 coding sequence is TGTGCCAGCAGCAAAGGTGGAGATGCCCGACGGCCCCAGCATTTT. This chain links TRBV21-1 with TRBJ1-5. TRBV21-1 has pseudogene status. The CDR3 totals 15 residues.

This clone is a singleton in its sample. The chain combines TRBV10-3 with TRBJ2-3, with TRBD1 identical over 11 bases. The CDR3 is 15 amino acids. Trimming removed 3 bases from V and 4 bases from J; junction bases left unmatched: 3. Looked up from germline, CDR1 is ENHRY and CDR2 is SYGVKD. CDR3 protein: CAISDPGQGADTQYF. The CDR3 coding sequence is TGTGCCATCAGTGATCCGGGACAGGGGGCAGATACGCAGTATTTT.

CDR3 protein: CASSLTGQGYEQYF. CDR3 DNA sequence: TGTGCCAGCAGCTTGACGGGACAGGGCTACGAGCAGTACTTC. The chain uses TRBV7-9 and TRBJ2-7, with 9 bases matching TRBD1. The V gene's germline CDR1 is SEHNR and CDR2 FQNEAQ (reference sequence). Trimming removed 3 bases from V and 3 bases from J; junction bases left unmatched: 3. This CDR3 is built from 14 residues.

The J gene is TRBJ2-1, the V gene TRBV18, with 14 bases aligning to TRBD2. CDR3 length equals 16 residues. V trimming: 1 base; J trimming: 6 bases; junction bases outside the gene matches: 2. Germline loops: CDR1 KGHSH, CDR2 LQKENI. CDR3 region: CASSPRGTSGSNEQFF. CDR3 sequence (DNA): TGTGCCAGCTCACCACGGGGGACTAGCGGGAGCAATGAGCAGTTCTTC.

The CDR3 is CASSSLAGATVEETQYF. Written as DNA, the CDR3 is TGTGCCAGCAGCTCCCTAGCGGGGGCCACAGTGGAAGAGACCCAGTACTTC. The V call is TRBV11-3, the J call TRBJ2-5; TRBD2 matches at 10 bases. The CDR3 spans 17 residues. The germline V gene has CDR1 SGHNT and CDR2 YENEEA. V lost 4 bases and J lost 3; bases outside the gene matches: 11.

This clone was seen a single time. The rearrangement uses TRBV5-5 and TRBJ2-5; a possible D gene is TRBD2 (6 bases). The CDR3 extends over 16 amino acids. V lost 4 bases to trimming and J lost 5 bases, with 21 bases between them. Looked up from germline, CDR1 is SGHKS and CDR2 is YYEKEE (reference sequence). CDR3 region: CASSLIRGTGWETQYF. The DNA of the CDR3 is TGTGCCAGCAGCCTCATTCGGGGGACTGGATGGGAGACCCAGTACTTC.

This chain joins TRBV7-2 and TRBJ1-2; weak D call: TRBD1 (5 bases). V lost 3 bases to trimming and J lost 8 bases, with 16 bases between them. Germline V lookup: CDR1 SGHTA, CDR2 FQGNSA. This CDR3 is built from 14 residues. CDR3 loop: CASSFGQWQNGYTF. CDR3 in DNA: TGTGCCAGCAGCTTTGGACAATGGCAAAACGGCTACACCTTC. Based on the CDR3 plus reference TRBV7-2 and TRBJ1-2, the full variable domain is GAGVSQSPSNKVTEKGKDVELRCDPISGHTALYWYRQSLGQGLEFLIYFQGNSAPDKSGLPSDRFSAERTGGSVSTLTIQRTQQEDSAVYLCASSFGQWQNGYTFGSGTRLTVV.

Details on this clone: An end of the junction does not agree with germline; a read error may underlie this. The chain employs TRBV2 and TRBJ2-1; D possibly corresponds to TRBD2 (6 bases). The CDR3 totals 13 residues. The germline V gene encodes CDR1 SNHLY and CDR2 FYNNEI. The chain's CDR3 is CASIEGTYNEQFF. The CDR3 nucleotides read TGTGCCAGCATTGAAGGGACTTACAATGAGCAGTTCTTC.

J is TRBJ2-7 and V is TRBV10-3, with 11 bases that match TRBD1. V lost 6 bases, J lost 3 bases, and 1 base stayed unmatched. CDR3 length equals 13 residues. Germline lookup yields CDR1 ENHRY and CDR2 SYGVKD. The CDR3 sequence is CAISGTGGYEQYF. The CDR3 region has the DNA TGTGCCATCAGCGGGACAGGGGGCTACGAGCAGTACTTC.

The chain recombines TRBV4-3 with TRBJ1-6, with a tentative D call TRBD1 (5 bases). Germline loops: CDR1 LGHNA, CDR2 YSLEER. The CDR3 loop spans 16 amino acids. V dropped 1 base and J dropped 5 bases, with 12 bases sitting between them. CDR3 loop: CASSQAAGGNNSPLHF. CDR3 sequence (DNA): TGCGCCAGCAGCCAAGCCGCCGGGGGGAATAATTCACCCCTCCACTTT.

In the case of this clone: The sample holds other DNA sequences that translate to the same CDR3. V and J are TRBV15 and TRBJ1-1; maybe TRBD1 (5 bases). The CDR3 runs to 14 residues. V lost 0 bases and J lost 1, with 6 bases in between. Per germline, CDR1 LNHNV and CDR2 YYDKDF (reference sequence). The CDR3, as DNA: TGTGCCACCAGCAGAGATAGGGGGAACACTGAAGCTTTCTTT. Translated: CATSRDRGNTEAFF.